This T cell receptor (beta chain) originates from a study of cytomegalovirus exposure and HLA in healthy donors. The primer mix had 60 Vbeta and 13 Jbeta primers. Here immunoSEQ multiplex PCR was the method, and the copy in TCRdb shows in-frame clones only, minus some. The data contain some 120,000 clones, approximately 87% of them seen just once; the ten biggest clones take up 15% to 25%. This CDR3 is 15 amino acids long. The V and J ends lost 0 bases and 2 bases respectively, with 8 bases between them. Germline values: CDR1 MNHEY, CDR2 SMNVEV (reference sequence). Broader study findings: An assumption of roughly uniform sequencing depth across donors underlay the presence/absence analyses.

On this clone itself: Its antigen is not identified.

This chain uses TRBV27 with TRBJ1-5, with D perhaps TRBD1 (5 bases). The receptor comes from a man younger than 35 in good health and CMV-seropositive. Sequencing input: PBMCs. CDR3 sequence reads: CASSLSTGRNQPQHF. In DNA form, the CDR3 reads TGTGCCAGCAGTTTATCAACAGGTCGCAATCAGCCCCAGCATTTT.